This T cell receptor (beta chain) originates from a study of technical replicates of blood from a few donors. CDR3 length: 15 residues. Per germline, CDR1 MNHEY and CDR2 SMNVEV (reference sequence). V lost 6 bases to trimming and J lost 4 bases; unmatched junction nucleotides: 9. TCRdb's copy holds only in-frame clones and misses some; the assay was immunoSEQ multiplex PCR. Of approximately 94,000 clones listed, 95% to 97% were seen once; the top ten hold roughly 0.39%. Sequenced input: T cells isolated from PBMCs. The clonotype was recovered from a human donor in good health. The chain combines TRBV27 with TRBJ2-5; TRBD1 matches at 9 bases. The CDR3 spells CASRPTGGLRETQYF. The CDR3 DNA reads as TGTGCCAGCAGACCGACAGGGGGGCTCCGAGAGACCCAGTACTTC.